What follows is one TCR beta chain and its context. Its antigen is not known. V dropped 0 bases and J dropped 8 bases, with 7 bases sitting between them. There are 13 residues in the CDR3. CDR1 and CDR2 from the germline V gene are LNHNV and YYDKDF (reference sequence). This record belongs to a study of T cell responses to AZD1222 COVID-19 vaccine. Sequencing was performed with immunoSEQ multiplex PCR; in TCRdb, only in-frame clones are kept and a portion is missing. The table shows 55,000 to 75,000 clones, with 79% occurring only once. General study points: Only 5 or 6 people who got AZD1222 tested seropositive at baseline. Clonal diversity was possibly underestimated, and white British individuals and females predominated among donors.

V usage is TRBV15 and J usage is TRBJ1-4; D unclear. The sample here was peripheral blood, taken on day 0 of MenACWY control vaccination. The source of this sequence is an adult in good health. The CDR3, as DNA: TGTGCCACCAGCAGAGATCTGGGGGAAAAACTGTTTTTT. Protein: CATSRDLGEKLFF. Based on the CDR3 plus reference TRBV15 and TRBJ1-4, the full variable domain is DAMVIQNPRYQVTQFGKPVTLSCSQTLNHNVMYWYQQKSSQAPKLLFHYYDKDFNNEADTPDNFQSRRPNTSFCFLDIRSPGLGDTAMYLCATSRDLGEKLFFGSGTQLSVL.